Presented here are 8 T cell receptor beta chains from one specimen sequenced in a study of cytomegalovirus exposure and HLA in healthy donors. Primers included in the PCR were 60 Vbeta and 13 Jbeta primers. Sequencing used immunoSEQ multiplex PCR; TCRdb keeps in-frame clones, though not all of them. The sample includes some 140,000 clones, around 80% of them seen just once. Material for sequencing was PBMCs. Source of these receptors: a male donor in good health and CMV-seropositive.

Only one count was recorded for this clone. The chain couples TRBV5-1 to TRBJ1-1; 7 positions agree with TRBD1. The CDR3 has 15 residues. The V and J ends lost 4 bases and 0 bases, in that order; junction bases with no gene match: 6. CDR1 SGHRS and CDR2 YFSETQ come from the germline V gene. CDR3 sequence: CASSISGGMNTEAFF. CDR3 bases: TGCGCCAGCAGCATATCAGGGGGAATGAACACTGAAGCTTTCTTT.

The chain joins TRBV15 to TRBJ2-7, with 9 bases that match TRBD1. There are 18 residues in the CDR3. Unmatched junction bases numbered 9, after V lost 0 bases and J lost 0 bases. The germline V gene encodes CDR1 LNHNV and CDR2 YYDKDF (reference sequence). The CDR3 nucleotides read TGTGCCACCAGCAGAGAGGGGCCGGGACAGGGAAGCTCCTACGAGCAGTACTTC. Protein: CATSREGPGQGSSYEQYF.

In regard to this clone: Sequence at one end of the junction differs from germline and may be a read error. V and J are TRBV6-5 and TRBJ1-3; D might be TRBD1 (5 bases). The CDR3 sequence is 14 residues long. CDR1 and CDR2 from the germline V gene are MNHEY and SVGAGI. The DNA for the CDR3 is TGTGCCACCGCCTTAGGGGTTTCTGGAAACACCACATATTTT. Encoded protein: CATALGVSGNTTYF.

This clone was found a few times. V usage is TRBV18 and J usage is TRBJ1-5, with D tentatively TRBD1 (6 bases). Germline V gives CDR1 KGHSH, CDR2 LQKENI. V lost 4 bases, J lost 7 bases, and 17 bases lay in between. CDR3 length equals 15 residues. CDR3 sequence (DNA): TGTGCCAGCTCACGGATACAGGGAAAGGGACAGCCCCAGCATTTT. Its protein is CASSRIQGKGQPQHF.

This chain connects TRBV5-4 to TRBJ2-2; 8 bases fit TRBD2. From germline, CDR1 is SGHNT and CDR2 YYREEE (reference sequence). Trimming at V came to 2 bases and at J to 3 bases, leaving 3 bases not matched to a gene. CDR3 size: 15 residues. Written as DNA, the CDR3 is TGTGCCAGCAGCTTAAGCGGGAGTTACACCGGGGAGCTGTTTTTT. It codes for CASSLSGSYTGELFF.

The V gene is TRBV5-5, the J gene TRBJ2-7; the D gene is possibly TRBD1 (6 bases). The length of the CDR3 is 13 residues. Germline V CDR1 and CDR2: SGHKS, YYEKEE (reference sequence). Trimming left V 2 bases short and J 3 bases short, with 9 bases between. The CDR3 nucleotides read TGTGCCAGCAGCTTCCCACAGGGCTACGAGCAGTACTTC. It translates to CASSFPQGYEQYF.

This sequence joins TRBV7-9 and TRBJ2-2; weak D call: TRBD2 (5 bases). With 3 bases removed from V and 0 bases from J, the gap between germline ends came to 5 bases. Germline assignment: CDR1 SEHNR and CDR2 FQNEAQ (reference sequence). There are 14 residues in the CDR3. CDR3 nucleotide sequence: TGTGCCAGCAGCTTCGGGGCGAACACCGGGGAGCTGTTTTTT. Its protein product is CASSFGANTGELFF.

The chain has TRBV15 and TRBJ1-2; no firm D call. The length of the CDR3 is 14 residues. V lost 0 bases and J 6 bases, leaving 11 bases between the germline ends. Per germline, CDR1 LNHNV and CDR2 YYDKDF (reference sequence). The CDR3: CATSRDGGGNGYTF. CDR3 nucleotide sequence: TGTGCCACCAGCAGAGATGGTGGAGGAAATGGCTACACCTTC.